This T cell receptor (beta chain) was identified in a study of T-cell memory formation after mild COVID-19. Study outcomes and limitations: Second-wave clones with a day 37 peak had unconfirmed SARS-CoV-2 specificity. Contracting CD4+ clones lay largely in CM and EM, with CD8+ ones residing in EMRA.

This clonotype has a handful of counts. No antigen is known for it. The 5'RACE method, run with constant-segment primers, produced TCR alpha and TCR beta cDNA libraries (carrying sample barcodes and UMIs). TCRdb re-called the 5' RACE reads through MiXCR, storing one row per CDR3 protein. The data contain some 180,000 distinct CDR3 sequences, around 13% of them singletons. Germline CDR1 MGHRA, CDR2 YSYEKL. There are 15 residues in the CDR3. V lost 3 bases and J 3 bases, leaving 14 bases between the germline ends. The J gene is TRBJ2-5, the V gene TRBV4-1, with D possibly TRBD1 on 6 matching bases. The origin of this receptor is a young man who had mild COVID-19 (a few samples of this study predate the infection). Cell type and time point are not known. The sample taken for sequencing was PBMCs or a T cell subset sorted from them (not recorded which). The CDR3 reads CASSHTRDIEETQYF. In DNA form, the CDR3 reads TGCGCCAGCAGCCATACACGGGACATCGAAGAGACCCAGTACTTC.